The 18 T cell receptor beta chains below were found in one sample sequenced in a study of regulatory T cells in long-lasting Graves disease. In building TCR beta libraries, iRepertoire HTBI primers were used together with Arm-PCR of CDR3 regions. MiXCR, run by TCRdb on the multiplex PCR reads, gives a single entry per CDR3 protein. The profile covers hundreds of thousands of distinct CDR3 sequences, with around 16% appearing a single time and roughly 25% taken by the ten largest. Time point here: newly diagnosed GD, antithyroid drugs for less than 3 months. Isolated PBMC RNA provided the starting material for the TCR library. These data were also reused for a study on T cells in Graves' hyperthyroidism and ophthalmopathy.

The source material was peripheral blood mononuclear cells (PBMCs), sampled at new diagnosis, from a patient treated with antithyroid drugs. Receptor source: a middle-aged woman with Graves disease.

The rearrangement uses TRBV6-2 or TRBV6-3 and TRBJ1-2; the D is unclear. Trimming shortened V by 5 bases and J by 6 bases, and 10 bases separated the two germline ends. Per germline, CDR1 MNHEY and CDR2 SVGEGT. This CDR3 has 12 amino acids. CDR3 nucleotides: TGTGCCAGCAGTCCACTCGTAGATGGCTACACCTTC. Residues: CASSPLVDGYTF.

This clonotype came up many times. V gene TRBV2 combines with J gene TRBJ2-3; 10 nucleotides line up with TRBD2. The CDR3 totals 15 residues. Germline CDR1 SNHLY, CDR2 FYNNEI. The V segment lost 3 bases and the J segment 3 bases; nucleotides outside the gene matches: 3. CDR3 sequence reads: CASSDPSGGTDTQYF. In DNA, the CDR3 is TGTGCCAGCAGTGATCCTAGCGGGGGAACAGATACGCAGTATTTT.

The table lists this clonotype with many counts. The chain carries TRBV5-1 and TRBJ2-7; 8 bases fit TRBD2. The CDR3 length is 14 residues. The J segment lost 3 bases and the V segment lost 6 bases, leaving 8 bases of the junction unmatched. The germline V gene has CDR1 SGHRS and CDR2 YFSETQ. The CDR3 coding sequence is TGCGCCAGCACCCCCGGGGGGGGGCTCTACGAGCAGTACTTC. It codes for CASTPGGGLYEQYF.

The table lists this clonotype with a few counts. The gene calls are TRBV6-1 and TRBJ2-3; 10 nucleotides match TRBD2. V lost 7 bases to trimming and J lost 0 bases; unmatched junction nucleotides: 4. CDR1 is MNHNS and CDR2 is SASEGT in the germline V gene. The CDR3 runs 15 residues. CDR3 sequence (DNA): TGTGCCAGCATTAGCGGGGGGCTTAGCACAGATACGCAGTATTTT. Its translation: CASISGGLSTDTQYF.

The chain joins TRBV27 to TRBJ2-4; 10 nucleotides line up with TRBD1. The CDR3 contains 16 residues. J lost 4 bases, V lost 8 bases, and 11 bases had no gene match. The germline V gene encodes CDR1 MNHEY and CDR2 SMNVEV (reference sequence). CDR3 DNA: TGTGCCAGCCAACCAGGTCCGGACAGGGGGAAAAACATTCAGTACTTC. It codes for CASQPGPDRGKNIQYF.

This sequence joins TRBV7-9 and TRBJ1-6, with 8 bases aligning to TRBD1. The J segment lost 5 bases and the V segment lost 5 bases, leaving 8 bases of the junction unmatched. This CDR3 is 16 amino acids long. Germline V gene sequence: CDR1 SEHNR, CDR2 FQNEAQ (reference sequence). As DNA, the CDR3 is TGTGCCAGCAGCGACCCCCTGACAGGGGATAATTCACCCCTCCACTTT. Translation: CASSDPLTGDNSPLHF.

This clonotype was counted many times. This chain uses TRBV2 with TRBJ1-2; 7 nucleotides match TRBD1. V was clipped by 5 bases and J by 4 bases; unmatched bases: 4. Germline V gene lookup returns CDR1 SNHLY and CDR2 FYNNEI. The length of the CDR3 is 13 residues. As DNA, the CDR3 is TGTGCCAGCAGTCGGGACAGCTTCTATGGCTACACCTTC. This encodes CASSRDSFYGYTF.

This clonotype was observed at least ten times. The CDR3 sequence is CASSLEEYSNEKLFF. In nucleotides, the CDR3 is TGTGCCAGCAGCTTAGAGGAGTACTCTAATGAAAAACTGTTTTTT. The chain uses TRBV7-9 and TRBJ1-4; D gene ambiguous. In germline, CDR1 is SEHNR, CDR2 FQNEAQ (reference sequence). This CDR3 spans 15 amino acids. V was pared by 1 base and J by 3 bases, with 9 bases between.

This clonotype came up many times. The J gene is TRBJ1-2, the V gene TRBV30; D ambiguous. Germline V CDR1 and CDR2: GTSNPN, SVGIG (reference sequence). The CDR3 runs to 11 residues. V was trimmed by 1 base and J by 5 bases, leaving 5 bases between them. The chain's CDR3 is CAWSGLYGYTF. The CDR3 DNA reads TGTGCCTGGAGTGGTCTTTATGGCTACACCTTC.

The rearrangement uses TRBV7-2 and TRBJ1-6, with 10 bases aligning to TRBD1. V lost 5 bases to trimming and J lost 9 bases; unmatched junction nucleotides: 10. Looked up from germline, CDR1 is SGHTA and CDR2 is FQGNSA. The CDR3 runs to 16 residues. The DNA of the CDR3 is TGTGCCAGCAGCCCCCCGGGACAGGGGTACCTTTCACCCCTCCACTTT. Residues: CASSPPGQGYLSPLHF.

This clonotype has only a few counts. J is TRBJ1-5 and V is TRBV11-2, with D perhaps TRBD1 (6 bases). Germline V gene lookup returns CDR1 SGHAT and CDR2 FQNNGV. V gave up 8 bases and J gave up 4 bases, with 15 bases separating them. The CDR3 is 14 residues long. CDR3 sequence (DNA): TGTGCCAGCGGCACAGGGTTACAGAATCAGCCCCAGCATTTT. Its protein product is CASGTGLQNQPQHF.

In the case of this clonotype: This could be a read error, since a much larger clone is one nucleotide away. The conserved closing phenylalanine or tryptophan is absent in this CDR3, likely reflecting a read error. The CDR3 region has the DNA TGTGCCAGCAGTACGGAGGGACAGGGGTATGGCTACACCCTC. This gives the protein CASSTEGQGYGYTL. The chain couples TRBV6-1 to TRBJ1-2; 10 bases are a match to TRBD1. Germline V gene sequence: CDR1 MNHNS, CDR2 SASEGT. The CDR3 totals 14 residues. The V and J ends lost 5 bases and 5 bases, in that order; junction bases with no gene match: 5.

Ten or more counts support this clonotype. This chain links TRBV7-8 with TRBJ1-6; D ambiguous. Trimming took 4 bases from V and 6 from J, leaving 7 bases between them. The length of the CDR3 is 13 residues. CDR1 SGHVS and CDR2 FQNEAQ come from the germline V gene. CDR3 DNA sequence: TGTGCCAGCAGCTGGGAGGCTAATTCACCCCTCCACTTT. This sequence encodes CASSWEANSPLHF.

There are many counts of this clonotype. The chain carries TRBV5-1 and TRBJ2-3, with 7 bases matching TRBD1. This CDR3 has 15 amino acids. Germline values: CDR1 SGHRS, CDR2 YFSETQ. The junction had 8 bases not matched to a gene; V was cut back by 4 bases and J by 3 bases. The CDR3 DNA reads as TGCGCCAGCAGCGCCACCGCAGGGGGTACAGATACGCAGTATTTT. It translates to CASSATAGGTDTQYF.

The chain carries TRBV20-1 and TRBJ1-4; tentatively, D is TRBD1 (5 bases). There are 13 residues in the CDR3. V gave up 4 bases and J gave up 5 bases, with 11 bases separating them. The germline V gene encodes CDR1 DFQATT and CDR2 SNEGSKA (reference sequence). The CDR3 loop reads CSAIGANNEKLFF. The CDR3 DNA follows: TGCAGTGCTATCGGGGCTAACAATGAAAAACTGTTTTTT.

In its sample, this clonotype was seen a few times. The chain is built from TRBV6-5 and TRBJ1-1, with 7 bases that match TRBD1. Germline-derived CDR1 and CDR2 are MNHEY and SVGAGI. With 3 bases clipped from V and 5 bases from J, the junction kept 3 bases outside the gene matches. CDR3 length: 13 amino acids. The CDR3 DNA reads as TGTGCCAGCAGTTATGAGGGGGCAACTGAAGCTTTCTTT. It yields the protein CASSYEGATEAFF.

The V call is TRBV5-1, the J call TRBJ2-5; 14 nucleotides agree with TRBD2. Germline CDR1 and CDR2: SGHRS and YFSETQ. The CDR3 covers 16 residues. Germline trimming cut 4 bases from V and 6 bases from J; bases unmatched to any gene: 8. DNA of the CDR3: TGCGCCAGCAGCATCGGACTAGCGGGGGGCCCTAAGACCCAGTACTTC. Translated, it gives CASSIGLAGGPKTQYF.

With regard to this clonotype: A single base separates this from a much larger clone, so it may be a read error. CDR3 nucleotides: TGTGCCAGCAGCCAAGTTCGACCAGCGGGGGTGAAGACCCAGTACTTC. Its translation is CASSQVRPAGVKTQYF. V gene TRBV3-1 combines with J gene TRBJ2-5; 8 nucleotides match TRBD2. CDR1 LGHDT and CDR2 YNNKEL come from the germline V gene (reference sequence). The CDR3 totals 16 residues. V was clipped by 1 base and J by 6 bases; unmatched bases: 10.